These 21 T cell receptor beta chains were sequenced from one sample in a study of blood T cell repertoires in COVID-19. Sequencing was performed with immunoSEQ multiplex PCR; in TCRdb, only in-frame clones are kept and a portion is missing. Found here are some 290,000 clones, 83% of them singletons; the top ten hold 4.6%. The sequenced sample was peripheral blood. These receptor sequences come from a man aged 55 to 70 who had recovered from COVID-19.

This clone was seen a handful of times. The rearrangement joins TRBV18 to TRBJ1-1; no clear D. V shed 3 bases and J shed 4 bases, with 9 bases lying between them. CDR3 length: 13 amino acids. The germline gives CDR1 KGHSH, CDR2 LQKENI. The CDR3 loop is CASSPPGGTEAFF. The CDR3 DNA is TGTGCCAGCTCACCCCCGGGAGGCACTGAAGCTTTCTTT.

This clone was found once. This chain uses TRBV6-1 with TRBJ2-2; 10 bases fit TRBD2. V was clipped by 2 bases and J by 6 bases; unmatched bases: 6. CDR3 length equals 16 residues. The V gene's germline CDR1 is MNHNS and CDR2 SASEGT. The DNA for the CDR3 is TGTGCCAGCAGTGAACTAGCGGGAGTAGGATCCGGGGAGCTGTTTTTT. Protein product: CASSELAGVGSGELFF.

The rearrangement joins TRBV25-1 to TRBJ2-7, with TRBD1 matching 7 bases. Germline lookup yields CDR1 MGHDK and CDR2 SYGVNS. The J segment lost 0 bases and the V segment lost 6 bases, leaving 11 bases of the junction unmatched. The CDR3 loop spans 16 amino acids. The CDR3 bases are TGTGCCAGCAGGTCCAACCCGGGACAGATCTCCTACGAGCAGTACTTC. Protein: CASRSNPGQISYEQYF.

The rearrangement joins TRBV28 to TRBJ1-3, with a weak D call TRBD1 (5 bases). The V gene lost 5 bases and the J gene lost 3 bases, with 11 bases spanning the gap. This CDR3 comprises 14 residues. Germline CDR1 reads MDHEN; CDR2 reads SYDVKM. The CDR3 spells CASSPPGIGNTIYF. In DNA form, the CDR3 reads TGTGCCAGCAGTCCCCCAGGGATTGGAAACACCATATATTTT.

The chain carries TRBV5-1 and TRBJ1-1, with 11 bases lining up with TRBD1. Germline CDR1 reads SGHRS; CDR2 reads YFSETQ. CDR3 length equals 15 residues. The J segment lost 4 bases and the V segment lost 4 bases, leaving 6 bases of the junction unmatched. For the CDR3, the DNA is TGCGCCAGCAGCAAGGACAGGGGGCGGGTCACTGAAGCTTTCTTT. Its protein product is CASSKDRGRVTEAFF.

The count of this clone is one. This rearrangement joins TRBV7-8 to TRBJ1-2; 7 bases align to TRBD1. The CDR3 is made up of 13 amino acids. J gave up 8 bases and V 5 bases, and 8 bases lay outside the gene matches. CDR1 and CDR2 (germline): SGHVS, FQNEAQ. The CDR3 coding sequence is TGTGCCAGCAGCCGGGACAGTAACTTCGGCTACACCTTC. This sequence encodes CASSRDSNFGYTF.

As to this clone: Additional DNA sequences in this sample encode the identical CDR3. J is TRBJ2-3 and V is TRBV5-1; perhaps TRBD1 as D (7 bases). The CDR3 is 15 residues long. Germline CDR1 and CDR2: SGHRS and YFSETQ. Trimming cost V 1 base and J 1 base, with 10 bases left between them. As DNA, the CDR3 is TGCGCCAGCAGCTTGCGCGGGACAGGCACAGATACGCAGTATTTT. Protein: CASSLRGTGTDTQYF.

CDR3 sequence: CASSVRQGIETQYF. DNA for the CDR3: TGTGCCAGCAGCGTGAGACAGGGAATAGAGACCCAGTACTTC. This rearrangement joins TRBV5-4 to TRBJ2-5, with 7 bases that match TRBD1. After removal of 4 bases from V and 4 bases from J, the junction contained 7 bases not matched to a gene. Looked up from germline, CDR1 is SGHNT and CDR2 is YYREEE (reference sequence). The CDR3 loop spans 14 amino acids.

The genes are TRBV3-1 (or the pseudogene TRBV3-2) and TRBJ1-1; the D gene is possibly TRBD1 (5 bases). Looked up from germline, CDR1 is LGHDT and CDR2 is YNNKEL (reference sequence). The CDR3 has 15 residues. Trimming left V 3 bases short and J 7 bases short, with 18 bases between. CDR3 loop: CASSHGGTAVDEAFF. As DNA, the CDR3 is TGTGCCAGCAGCCACGGGGGGACGGCGGTTGATGAAGCTTTCTTT.

CDR3 in DNA: TGTGCCAGCAGCGTAGCTACGCAATCTACTGAAGCTTTCTTT. Translation gives CASSVATQSTEAFF. The chain couples TRBV9 to TRBJ1-1; D is undetermined. This CDR3 is 14 amino acids long. Per germline, CDR1 SGDLS and CDR2 YYNGEE. V was clipped by 0 bases and J by 5 bases, with 11 bases between them.

The chain joins TRBV5-8 to TRBJ2-2; no definite D call. This CDR3 region has 15 residues. Germline V gene data show CDR1 as SGHTS and CDR2 as YDEGEE. V lost 0 bases and J 4 bases, leaving 10 bases between the germline ends. In DNA form, the CDR3 reads TGTGCCAGCAGCTTGGTTTTAGACTCCACCGGGGAGCTGTTTTTT. Its protein is CASSLVLDSTGELFF.

The V and J genes are TRBV2 and TRBJ2-2; 9 nucleotides match TRBD2. CDR1 is SNHLY and CDR2 is FYNNEI in the germline V gene. The CDR3 covers 15 residues. With 6 bases clipped from V and 7 bases from J, the junction kept 9 bases outside the gene matches. For the CDR3, the DNA is TGTGCCAGCAGCGGACTAGCGAAAAAAAGCGGGGAGCTGTTTTTT. Protein sequence: CASSGLAKKSGELFF.

The chain is built from TRBV5-6 and TRBJ2-5; possibly TRBD2 for D (5 bases). This CDR3 is 15 amino acids long. V lost 0 bases and J lost 5, with 14 bases in between. Germline CDR1 reads SGHDT; CDR2 reads YYEEEE. CDR3 DNA: TGTGCCAGCAGCTTGGCCTCCGGGATTGGGGAGACCCAGTACTTC. Translated, it gives CASSLASGIGETQYF.

The rearrangement uses TRBV5-1 and TRBJ2-3, with D possibly TRBD2 on 7 matching bases. CDR1 and CDR2 from the germline V gene are SGHRS and YFSETQ. The CDR3 is 14 residues long. V gave up 3 bases and J gave up 4 bases, with 12 bases separating them. CDR3 DNA: TGCGCCAGCAGCTACGGGGGGCCGGCAGATACGCAGTATTTT. Encoded protein: CASSYGGPADTQYF.

This chain uses TRBV9 with TRBJ2-7; a possible D gene is TRBD2 (6 bases). The CDR3 totals 15 residues. Germline V gene sequence: CDR1 SGDLS, CDR2 YYNGEE. Trimming took off 4 bases at V and 1 base at J, with 15 bases between the two ends. The CDR3, as DNA: TGTGCCAGCAGCAGAACATCGGGACTGTCCTACGAGCAGTACTTC. Its protein product is CASSRTSGLSYEQYF.

The chain uses TRBV14 and TRBJ2-3; no clear D. V lost 1 base and J lost 2, with 13 bases in between. Germline loops: CDR1 SGHDN, CDR2 FVKESK. The CDR3 runs to 16 residues. CDR3 protein: CASSQALGLYTDTQYF. In DNA form, the CDR3 reads TGTGCCAGCAGCCAAGCTCTAGGTCTCTACACAGATACGCAGTATTTT.

V is TRBV5-4 and J is TRBJ1-5; D is possibly TRBD1 (5 bases). The CDR3 loop spans 12 amino acids. The ends were cut back, 2 bases at V and 11 bases at J, with 11 bases in the middle. Germline assignment: CDR1 SGHNT and CDR2 YYREEE (reference sequence). This CDR3 is CASSFERGSQHF. In DNA, the CDR3 is TGTGCCAGCAGCTTCGAAAGGGGTTCCCAGCATTTT.

The rearrangement links TRBV18 to TRBJ2-3; D is uncertain. Trimming took 0 bases from V and 4 from J, leaving 11 bases between them. CDR1 and CDR2 (germline): KGHSH, LQKENI. This CDR3 is 15 amino acids long. The CDR3 coding sequence is TGTGCCAGCTCACCACCCGGAGTGGCGGCAGATACGCAGTATTTT. Translating gives CASSPPGVAADTQYF.

The gene calls are TRBV3-1 (or the pseudogene TRBV3-2) and TRBJ1-2; TRBD1 agrees at 8 bases. The CDR3 sequence is 14 residues long. Germline assignment: CDR1 LGHDT and CDR2 YNNKEL (reference sequence). J was trimmed by 4 bases and V by 1 base; bases with no gene match: 2. This CDR3 reads CASSQGTGSYGYTF. The CDR3 bases are TGTGCCAGCAGCCAAGGGACAGGGAGCTATGGCTACACCTTC.

The chain uses TRBV28 and TRBJ1-5; D is unresolved. Per germline, CDR1 MDHEN and CDR2 SYDVKM. This CDR3 region has 14 residues. Trimming shortened V by 4 bases and J by 6 bases, and 13 bases separated the two germline ends. DNA for the CDR3: TGTGCCAGCAGTTCGGGAGCCGGGATTCAGCCCCAGCATTTT. Translated: CASSSGAGIQPQHF.

V usage is TRBV4-1 and J usage is TRBJ2-7; D perhaps matches TRBD2 (6 bases). This CDR3 is built from 15 residues. Germline CDR1 reads MGHRA; CDR2 reads YSYEKL. Trimming left V 1 base short and J 2 bases short, with 12 bases between. The chain's CDR3 is CASSQGGGIPYEQYF. The CDR3 DNA reads as TGCGCCAGCAGCCAAGGGGGCGGGATCCCCTACGAGCAGTACTTC.